This T cell receptor (beta chain) originates from a study of CD8 T cells in Susac syndrome. V shed 3 bases, J shed 4 bases, and the junction held 4 bases outside the gene matches. CDR3 length: 14 amino acids. Germline lookup yields CDR1 MNHEY and CDR2 SMNVEV (reference sequence). An amount of RNA that ranged from roughly 0.5 to 1 ug was reverse transcribed with random hexamers. From the immunoSEQ multiplex PCR reads, TCRdb called clonotypes with MiXCR, one entry per CDR3 protein. The sample lists about 120,000 distinct CDR3 sequences, about 90% occurring once. The sample was CD4+ T cells from PBMCs. This chain uses TRBV27 with TRBJ1-1; 8 nucleotides align to TRBD1. The sequence was obtained from a human donor in good health. Here the CDR3 DNA reads TGTGCCAGCAGTTTGGGACAGGAGGTCACTGAAGCTTTCTTT. Protein: CASSLGQEVTEAFF.